This T cell receptor (beta chain) emerged from a study of T cells in Graves' hyperthyroidism and ophthalmopathy. As for this clonotype: With a much larger clone just one base away, this may be a read error.

Patients were excluded for uncontrolled infection, other autoimmune disease, pregnancy or lactation. Amplified TCR beta CDR3 regions came from RNA transcripts. First-round RT-PCR with HTBI primers amplified the TCR CDR3 region. TCRdb reprocessed the multiplex PCR reads with MiXCR, giving one entry per CDR3 protein. The repertoire holds about 580,000 distinct CDR3 sequences, about half seen once, with roughly 8.2% in the top ten. The germline V and J ends were trimmed by 1 base and 10 bases, with 16 bases remaining between them. Germline CDR1 MGHRA, CDR2 YSYEKL. CDR3 length: 14 residues. The source is a woman under 30 with Graves' hyperthyroidism. What was sequenced was peripheral blood or thyroid tissue (not recorded which). The V gene is TRBV4-1, the J gene TRBJ1-1, with D perhaps TRBD1 (6 bases). In DNA, the CDR3 is TGCGCCAGCAGCCAAGGGGGGGGCGCGAATGGAGCTTTCTTT. It specifies CASSQGGGANGAFF.